Listed below are T cell receptor beta chains from one sample, sequenced in a study of blood T cell repertoires in COVID-19. Method: immunoSEQ multiplex PCR; TCRdb's copy keeps in-frame clones and lacks some. The sample contains 90,000 to 110,000 clones, 81% of which appear only once. The sequenced material came from peripheral blood. The receptors derive from an elderly man with acute or convalescent COVID-19. CDR3s include the opening cysteine and the closing phenylalanine or tryptophan. The D gene is left open where the match is weak. Size tells how often a clone was seen (once, few, many) or the class of an expanded clone, and some rows leave it out.

TRBV7-9	TRBJ2-3	NA	NA	TGTGCCAGCAGCTTAGCGCAGGAAACAGACGGCACAGATACGCAGTATTTT	CASSLAQETDGTDTQYF
TRBV15	TRBJ2-1	NA	TRBD2	TGTGCCACCGTCCTCGCTAGCGGGAGGGCCCGTGGGGGCAATGAGCAGTTCTTC	CATVLASGRARGGNEQFF
TRBV19	TRBJ1-2	NA	TRBD1	TGTGCCAGTAGTGTGACAGGGTTTGTCTATGGCTACACCTTC	CASSVTGFVYGYTF
TRBV5-1	TRBJ1-4	many	NA	TGCGCCAGCAGCCCACTTCCTAATGAAAAACTGTTTTTT	CASSPLPNEKLFF
TRBV29-1	TRBJ2-3	NA	TRBD2	TGCAGCCATACCGGGACTAGCGGGAGTGCAGATACGCAGTATTTT	CSHTGTSGSADTQYF
TRBV19	TRBJ1-1	NA	NA	TGTGCCAGTAGTCGTAGGGGGAAGACTGAAGCTTTCTTT	CASSRRGKTEAFF
TRBV19	TRBJ2-2	NA	TRBD1	TGTGCCAGTAGTCCCCTGGACAGGGTGAACACCGGGGAGCTGTTTTTT	CASSPLDRVNTGELFF
TRBV6-5	TRBJ1-2	NA	NA	TGTGCCAGCAGTCCTACCACAGGGCGGGTCGGCTACACCTTC	CASSPTTGRVGYTF
TRBV7-7	TRBJ2-1	once	TRBD2	TGTGCTAGCAGCCGGACTAGCGGGAGCTCCTACAATGAGCAGTTCTTC	CASSRTSGSSYNEQFF
TRBV7-9	TRBJ2-1	few	TRBD1	TGTGCCAGCAGCTTAGGGACAGGGGGCAGCGAGCAGTTCTTC	CASSLGTGGSEQFF
TRBV28	TRBJ1-3	NA	NA	TGTGCCAGCAGTTTATGGATAGGGACATTCAGCTCTGGAAACACCATATATTTT	CASSLWIGTFSSGNTIYF
TRBV9	TRBJ2-7	NA	TRBD2	TGTGCCAGCAGCGCCCACTCAGGCAGGCTAGCGGGAGTCGACGAGCAGTACTTC	CASSAHSGRLAGVDEQYF
TRBV2	TRBJ2-7	NA	TRBD2	TGTGCCAGCAGTGAGCCAGCGGGAAAGAGGGAGCAGTACTTC	CASSEPAGKREQYF
TRBV29-1	TRBJ1-2	NA	TRBD1	TGCAGCGACCTGGGACAGGGGGCGGTTGGTGGCTACACCTTC	CSDLGQGAVGGYTF
TRBV29-1	TRBJ2-5	NA	NA	TGCAGCGTTGTGGCCGAGACCCAGTACTTC	CSVVAETQYF
TRBV7-3	TRBJ2-5	NA	TRBD1	TGTGCCAGCAGCTTCGGACAGGGGGAGACCCAGTACTTC	CASSFGQGETQYF
TRBV2	TRBJ1-5	NA	TRBD1	TGTGCCAGCAGTTCTACAGGGGGCGAACAGCCCCAGCATTTT	CASSSTGGEQPQHF
TRBV5-1	TRBJ1-1	NA	TRBD1	TGCGCCAGCAGCTTGGACAGGACAGGGGGAAGGGGTGAAGCTTTCTTT	CASSLDRTGGRGEAFF
TRBV24-1	TRBJ2-1	NA	NA	TGTGCCACCCTGACTTCTTCGGGGGAGCAGTTCTTC	CATLTSSGEQFF
TRBV19	TRBJ1-2	NA	NA	TGTGCCAGCACTCCTGACAGCCAAGTCTATGGCTACACCTTC	CASTPDSQVYGYTF
TRBV5-4	TRBJ2-3	NA	TRBD1	TGTGCCAGCAGCTTACCGTGGGGACAGGGTAAAACAGATACGCAGTATTTT	CASSLPWGQGKTDTQYF
TRBV28	TRBJ1-1	NA	NA	TGTGCCAGCAGTCCCCTAACAGGGCTGGGGCTTGAAGCTTTCTTT	CASSPLTGLGLEAFF
TRBV18	TRBJ1-1	few	TRBD1	TGTGCCAGCTCACCGGACAGGGCCACTGAAGCTTTCTTT	CASSPDRATEAFF
TRBV5-1	TRBJ2-4	NA	NA	TGCGCCAGCAGCCAGGACACCAAAAACATTCAGTACTTC	CASSQDTKNIQYF
TRBV18	TRBJ1-5	NA	NA	TGTGCCAGCTCACCATATCGACAGAGCAATCAGCCCCAGCATTTT	CASSPYRQSNQPQHF
TRBV4-2	TRBJ1-2	few	NA	TGTGCCAGCAGCCAAGATGAACAGGCTAACTATGGCTACACCTTC	CASSQDEQANYGYTF
TRBV24-1	TRBJ2-1	once	TRBD1	TGTGCCACCAGTGATCCCGGGACAGGGTACAATGAGCAGTTCTTC	CATSDPGTGYNEQFF
TRBV7-3	TRBJ2-5	NA	NA	TGTGCCAGCAGCTTAATCTCGGGACTCCAAGAGACCCAGTACTTC	CASSLISGLQETQYF
TRBV28	TRBJ2-7	NA	TRBD1	TGTGCCAGTTACTCGGGACAGGCCCACGAGCAGTACTTC	CASYSGQAHEQYF
TRBV5-1	TRBJ2-1	NA	TRBD2	TGCGCCAGCAGCCCCAGGACTAGCGGGAGGGCCAAGAGGTCCAATGAGCAGTTCTTC	CASSPRTSGRAKRSNEQFF
TRBV7-8	TRBJ2-7	NA	TRBD1	TGTGCCAGCAGCTCCGCGACAGGGGCGGTAAACTACGAGCAGTACTTC	CASSSATGAVNYEQYF
TRBV5-4	TRBJ2-3	NA	NA	TGTGCCAGCAGCTTGCATACAGATACGCAGTATTTT	CASSLHTDTQYF
TRBV7-2	TRBJ1-1	NA	NA	TGTGCCAGCAGGTTTCGAGGGACTGAAGCTTTCTTT	CASRFRGTEAFF
TRBV29-1	TRBJ2-3	NA	TRBD1	TGCAGCGCCGGGGACAGGGGTGTTCAAGGTGCGCAGTATTTT	CSAGDRGVQGAQYF
TRBV14	TRBJ2-5	NA	TRBD2	TGTGCCAGCAGCCTGGGACTAGCGGGAGCTGAGACCCAGTACTTC	CASSLGLAGAETQYF
TRBV6-5	TRBJ1-3	NA	NA	TGTGCCAGCACCCCAGGTTCAGAAGGCTGCACCATATATTTT	CASTPGSEGCTIYF
TRBV7-9	TRBJ2-7	NA	TRBD1	TGTGCCAGCAGCCCCTCCCTCGGACAGGTGTACGAGCAGTACTTC	CASSPSLGQVYEQYF
TRBV21-1	TRBJ1-5	NA	NA	TGTGCCAGCAGCTTCAGTTATAGCAATCAGCCCCAGCATTTT	CASSFSYSNQPQHF
TRBV6-2/TRBV6-3	TRBJ1-4	NA	NA	TGTGCCAGCAGTTACTCGAACAGGGCAAATGAAAAACTGTTTTTT	CASSYSNRANEKLFF
TRBV20-1	TRBJ2-1	once	NA	TGCAGTGCTAGTGGCGGGAACTCCTACAATGAGCAGTTCTTC	CSASGGNSYNEQFF
TRBV7-9	TRBJ1-1	NA	NA	TGTGCCAGCAGCCCCTGGGGAGGGTTGAACACTGAAGCTTTCTTT	CASSPWGGLNTEAFF
TRBV13	TRBJ1-1	NA	NA	TGTGCCAGCAGCTCTAACCTACACAGGGAGGGGAGTGGGTTCTTT	CASSSNLHREGSGFF
TRBV9	TRBJ2-3	NA	TRBD2	TGTGCCAGCAGCTCGGGTCGTAACATTGTGGGGACTAGCAGAGATACGCAGTATTTT	CASSSGRNIVGTSRDTQYF
TRBV6-2/TRBV6-3	TRBJ2-5	NA	NA	TGTGCCAGCAGTCCCAACCAAGAGACCCAGTACTTC	CASSPNQETQYF
TRBV18	TRBJ1-2	NA	NA	TGTGCCAGCTCACTCGGTCCGGTCTCCTTAAACTATGGCTACACCTTC	CASSLGPVSLNYGYTF
TRBV11-2	TRBJ1-1	NA	NA	TGTGCCAGCAGCTTAGTAAGAGGTAACACTGAAGCTTTCTTT	CASSLVRGNTEAFF
TRBV6-6	TRBJ1-4	NA	NA	TGTGCCAGCAGTTACTCGAACAGAATTCCAATTGAAAAACTGTTTTTT	CASSYSNRIPIEKLFF
TRBV28	TRBJ1-3	few	TRBD1	TGTGCCAGCAGTTCCACAGGGGGCTCTGGAAACACCATATATTTT	CASSSTGGSGNTIYF
TRBV6-5	TRBJ1-2	NA	NA	TGTGCCAGTTATGGGGGCAGGGCCAACTATGGCTACACCTTC	CASYGGRANYGYTF
TRBV6-5	TRBJ1-1	many	NA	TGTGCCAGCAGGTCGGAAGGCAGCCGGAGCACTGAAGCTTTCTTT	CASRSEGSRSTEAFF
TRBV29-1	TRBJ1-2	NA	TRBD1	TGCAGCGTTGTTAGACAGGGAAACTATGGCTACACCTTC	CSVVRQGNYGYTF
TRBV4-1	TRBJ2-1	NA	NA	TGCGCCAGCAGCCAAGGTCCAGGGAATTACAATGAGCAGTTCTTC	CASSQGPGNYNEQFF
TRBV11-2	TRBJ2-7	NA	TRBD1	TGTGCCAGCAGCTTCCGGGACAGCTCCTACGAGCAGTACTTC	CASSFRDSSYEQYF
TRBV6-5	TRBJ1-4	NA	NA	TGTGGCAGCAGCCGCGCTGGGAGAAATGAAAAACTGTTTTTT	CGSSRAGRNEKLFF
TRBV3-1/TRBV3-2	TRBJ2-2	NA	TRBD2	TGTGCCAGCAGCCAAGTGGCTAGCGGGATTCGTGAGCTGTTTTTT	CASSQVASGIRELFF
TRBV6-5	TRBJ2-1	NA	NA	TGTGCCAGCAGCCTTCTAGGGGTATTCGACAATGAGCAGTTCTTC	CASSLLGVFDNEQFF